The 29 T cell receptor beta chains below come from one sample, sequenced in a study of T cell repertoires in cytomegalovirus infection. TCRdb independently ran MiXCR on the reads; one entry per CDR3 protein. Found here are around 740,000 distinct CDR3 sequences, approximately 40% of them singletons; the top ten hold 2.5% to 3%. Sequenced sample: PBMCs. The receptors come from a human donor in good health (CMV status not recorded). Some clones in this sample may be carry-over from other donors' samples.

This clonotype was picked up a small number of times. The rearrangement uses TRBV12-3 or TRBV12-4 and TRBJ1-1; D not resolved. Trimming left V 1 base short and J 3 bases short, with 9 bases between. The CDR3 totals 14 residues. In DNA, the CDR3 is TGTGCCAGCAGTTTAGGAGAAGCGGACACTGAAGCTTTCTTT. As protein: CASSLGEADTEAFF.

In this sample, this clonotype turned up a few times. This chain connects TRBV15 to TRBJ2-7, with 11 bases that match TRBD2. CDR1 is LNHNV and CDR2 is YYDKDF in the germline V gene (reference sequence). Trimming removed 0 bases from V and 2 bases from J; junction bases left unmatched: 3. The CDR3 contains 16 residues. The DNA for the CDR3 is TGTGCCACCAGCAGAGATATACTAGCGGGGGCCTACGAGCAGTACTTC. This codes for CATSRDILAGAYEQYF.

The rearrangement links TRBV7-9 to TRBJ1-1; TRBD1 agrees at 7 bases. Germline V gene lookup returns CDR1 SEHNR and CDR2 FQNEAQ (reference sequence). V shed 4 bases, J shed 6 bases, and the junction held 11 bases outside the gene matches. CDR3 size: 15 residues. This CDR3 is CASSSDRVLVAEAFF. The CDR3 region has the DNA TGTGCCAGCAGCTCAGACAGGGTTCTAGTAGCTGAAGCTTTCTTT.

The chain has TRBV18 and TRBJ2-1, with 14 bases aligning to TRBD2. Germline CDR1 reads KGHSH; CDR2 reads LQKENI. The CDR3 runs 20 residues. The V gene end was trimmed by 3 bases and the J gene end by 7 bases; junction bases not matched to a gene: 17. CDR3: CASSPPSGTSGSKVLNEQFF. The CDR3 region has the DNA TGTGCCAGCTCACCCCCTTCCGGGACTAGCGGGAGTAAGGTCCTTAATGAGCAGTTCTTC.

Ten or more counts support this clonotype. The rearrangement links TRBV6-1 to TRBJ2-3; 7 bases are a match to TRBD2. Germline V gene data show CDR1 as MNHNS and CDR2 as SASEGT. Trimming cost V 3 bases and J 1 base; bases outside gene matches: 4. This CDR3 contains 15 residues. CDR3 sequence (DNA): TGTGCCAGCAGTGATCAAGGACTAGGCACAGATACGCAGTATTTT. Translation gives CASSDQGLGTDTQYF.

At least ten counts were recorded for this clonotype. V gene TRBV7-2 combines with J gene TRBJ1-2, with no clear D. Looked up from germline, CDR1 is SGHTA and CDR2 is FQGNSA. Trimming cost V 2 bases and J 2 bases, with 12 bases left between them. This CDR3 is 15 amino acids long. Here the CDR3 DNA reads TGTGCCAGCAGCTTATCGGGGAGTACGAACTATGGCTACACCTTC. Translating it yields CASSLSGSTNYGYTF. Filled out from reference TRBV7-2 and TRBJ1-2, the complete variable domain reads GAGVSQSPSNKVTEKGKDVELRCDPISGHTALYWYRQSLGQGLEFLIYFQGNSAPDKSGLPSDRFSAERTGGSVSTLTIQRTQQEDSAVYLCASSLSGSTNYGYTFGSGTRLTVV.

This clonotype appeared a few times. This CDR3 is CASSRGQGRGYTF. The CDR3 DNA sequence: TGTGCCAGCAGTAGGGGACAGGGGCGGGGCTACACCTTC. The chain employs TRBV12-3 or TRBV12-4 and TRBJ1-2; TRBD1 matches 10 bases. The CDR3 has 13 amino acids. V lost 5 bases to trimming and J lost 8 bases; unmatched junction nucleotides: 5.

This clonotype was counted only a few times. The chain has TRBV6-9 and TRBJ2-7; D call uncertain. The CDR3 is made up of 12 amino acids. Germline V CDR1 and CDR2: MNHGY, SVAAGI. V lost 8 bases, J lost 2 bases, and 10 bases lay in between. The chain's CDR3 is CASEGRPYEQYF. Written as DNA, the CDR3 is TGTGCCAGCGAAGGCAGGCCCTACGAGCAGTACTTC.

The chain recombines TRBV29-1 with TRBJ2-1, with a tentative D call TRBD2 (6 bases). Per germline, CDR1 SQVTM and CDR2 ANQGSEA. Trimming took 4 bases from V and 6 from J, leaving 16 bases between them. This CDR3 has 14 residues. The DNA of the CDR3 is TGCAGCGTTGGGTCCCGCGGGATGGCCAATGAGCAGTTCTTC. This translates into CSVGSRGMANEQFF.

The CDR3 spells CASSLAGRSATNEKLFF. The CDR3 DNA follows: TGTGCCAGCAGCTTGGCCGGACGCTCAGCAACTAATGAAAAACTGTTTTTT. The chain has TRBV5-4 and TRBJ1-4; no firm D call. Germline assignment: CDR1 SGHNT and CDR2 YYREEE (reference sequence). The CDR3 has 17 residues. V was shortened by 0 bases and J by 0 bases, with 12 bases between the two germline ends.

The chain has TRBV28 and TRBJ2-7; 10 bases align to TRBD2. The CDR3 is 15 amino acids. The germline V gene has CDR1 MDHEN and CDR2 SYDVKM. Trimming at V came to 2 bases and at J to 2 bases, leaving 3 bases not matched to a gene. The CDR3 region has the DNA TGTGCCAGCAGTTTAGGACTAGCGGTTACCTACGAGCAGTACTTC. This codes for CASSLGLAVTYEQYF.

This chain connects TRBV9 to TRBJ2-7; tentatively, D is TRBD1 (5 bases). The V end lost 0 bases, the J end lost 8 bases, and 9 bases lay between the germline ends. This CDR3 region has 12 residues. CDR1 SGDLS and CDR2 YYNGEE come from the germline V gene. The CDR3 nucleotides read TGTGCCAGCAGCGTAGAGCAGGGCCAGCAGTACTTC. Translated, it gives CASSVEQGQQYF. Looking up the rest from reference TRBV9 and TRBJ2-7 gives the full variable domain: DSGVTQTPKHLITATGQRVTLRCSPRSGDLSVYWYQQSLDQGLQFLIQYYNGEERAKGNILERFSAQQFPDLHSELNLSSLELGDSALYFCASSVEQGQQYFGPGTRLTVT.

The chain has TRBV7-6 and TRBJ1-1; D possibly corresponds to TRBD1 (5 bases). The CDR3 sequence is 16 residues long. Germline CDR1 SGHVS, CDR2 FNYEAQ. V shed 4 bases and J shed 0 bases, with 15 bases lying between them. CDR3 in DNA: TGTGCCAGCAGCTCCCGACGGGCAGGGATGAACACTGAAGCTTTCTTT. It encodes CASSSRRAGMNTEAFF. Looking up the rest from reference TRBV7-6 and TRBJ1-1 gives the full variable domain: GAGVSQSPRYKVTKRGQDVALRCDPISGHVSLYWYRQALGQGPEFLTYFNYEAQQDKSGLPNDRFSAERPEGSISTLTIQRTEQRDSAMYRCASSSRRAGMNTEAFFGQGTRLTVV.

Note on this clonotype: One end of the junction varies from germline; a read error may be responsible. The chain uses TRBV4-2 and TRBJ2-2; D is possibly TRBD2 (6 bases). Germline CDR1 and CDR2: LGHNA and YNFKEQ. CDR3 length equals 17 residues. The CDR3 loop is CSSSQDWRGRNTGELFF. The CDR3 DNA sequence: TGTTCCAGCAGCCAAGATTGGCGGGGCCGGAACACCGGGGAGCTGTTTTTT.

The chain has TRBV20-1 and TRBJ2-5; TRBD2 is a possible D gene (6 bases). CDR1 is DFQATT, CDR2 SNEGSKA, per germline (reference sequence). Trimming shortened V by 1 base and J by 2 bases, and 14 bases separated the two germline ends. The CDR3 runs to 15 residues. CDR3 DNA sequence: TGCAGTGCTAGAGGGCTAGCGAACTTGCAAGAGACCCAGTACTTC. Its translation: CSARGLANLQETQYF.

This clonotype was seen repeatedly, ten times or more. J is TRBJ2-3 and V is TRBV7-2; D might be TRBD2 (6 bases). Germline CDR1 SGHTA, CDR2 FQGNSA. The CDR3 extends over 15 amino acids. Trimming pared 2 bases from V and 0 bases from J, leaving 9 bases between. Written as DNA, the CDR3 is TGTGCCAGCAGCTTAAGGGCGGGAAGCACAGATACGCAGTATTTT. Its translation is CASSLRAGSTDTQYF.

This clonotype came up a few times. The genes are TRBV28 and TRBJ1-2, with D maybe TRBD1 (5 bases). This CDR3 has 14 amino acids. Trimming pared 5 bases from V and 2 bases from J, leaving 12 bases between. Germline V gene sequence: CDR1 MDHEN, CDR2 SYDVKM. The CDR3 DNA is TGTGCCAGCAGTCTTATGACAGAGAACTATGGCTACACCTTC. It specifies CASSLMTENYGYTF.

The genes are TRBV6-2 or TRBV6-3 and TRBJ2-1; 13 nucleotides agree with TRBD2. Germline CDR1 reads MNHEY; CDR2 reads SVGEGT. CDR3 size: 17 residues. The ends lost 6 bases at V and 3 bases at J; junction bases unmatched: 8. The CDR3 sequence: CASRPTSGRAFYNEQFF. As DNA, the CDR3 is TGTGCCAGCAGGCCTACTAGCGGGAGGGCCTTCTACAATGAGCAGTTCTTC.

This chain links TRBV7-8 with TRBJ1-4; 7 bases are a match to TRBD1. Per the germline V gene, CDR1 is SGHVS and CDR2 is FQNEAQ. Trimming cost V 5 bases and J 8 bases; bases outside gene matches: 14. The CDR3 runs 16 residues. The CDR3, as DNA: TGTGCCAGCAGCCCACAACGACAGGGACGACAAGAAAAACTGTTTTTT. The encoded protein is CASSPQRQGRQEKLFF.

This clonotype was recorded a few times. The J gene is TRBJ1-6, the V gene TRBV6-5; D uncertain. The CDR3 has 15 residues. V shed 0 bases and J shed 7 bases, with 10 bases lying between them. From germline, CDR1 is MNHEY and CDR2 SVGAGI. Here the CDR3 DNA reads TGTGCCAGCAGTTACTCGGACGGGTGGAATTCACCCCTCCACTTT. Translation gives CASSYSDGWNSPLHF.

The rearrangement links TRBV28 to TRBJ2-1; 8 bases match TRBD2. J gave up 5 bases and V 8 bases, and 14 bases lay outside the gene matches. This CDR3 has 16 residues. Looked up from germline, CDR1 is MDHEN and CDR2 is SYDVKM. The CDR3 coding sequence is TGTGCCAGCGGGACTAGTTTCTTTGTGGGGGACAATGAGCAGTTCTTC. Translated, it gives CASGTSFFVGDNEQFF.

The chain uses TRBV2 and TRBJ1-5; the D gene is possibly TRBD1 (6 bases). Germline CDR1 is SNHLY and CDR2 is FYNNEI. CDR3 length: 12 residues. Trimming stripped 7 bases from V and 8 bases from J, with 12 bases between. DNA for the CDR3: TGTGCCAGCAACCAGGGGATGGAGCCCCAGCATTTT. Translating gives CASNQGMEPQHF.

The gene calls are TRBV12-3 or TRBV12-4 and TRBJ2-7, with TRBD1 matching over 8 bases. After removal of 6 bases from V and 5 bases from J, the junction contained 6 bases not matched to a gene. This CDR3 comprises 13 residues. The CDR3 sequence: CASSTTGAHEQYF. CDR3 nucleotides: TGTGCCAGCAGCACGACAGGGGCCCACGAGCAGTACTTC.

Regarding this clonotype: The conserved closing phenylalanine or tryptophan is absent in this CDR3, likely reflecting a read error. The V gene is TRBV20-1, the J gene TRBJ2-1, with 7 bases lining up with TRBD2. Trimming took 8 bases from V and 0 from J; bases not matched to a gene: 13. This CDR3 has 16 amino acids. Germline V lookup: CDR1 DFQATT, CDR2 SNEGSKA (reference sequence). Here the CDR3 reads CSSGWGGPSSYNEQFL. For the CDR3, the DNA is TGCAGTTCCGGGTGGGGGGGTCCGAGCTCCTACAATGAGCAGTTCTTA.

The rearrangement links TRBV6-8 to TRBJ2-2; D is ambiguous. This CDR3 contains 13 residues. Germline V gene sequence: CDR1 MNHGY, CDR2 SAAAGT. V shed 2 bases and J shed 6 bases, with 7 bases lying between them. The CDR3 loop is CASSYARAGELFF. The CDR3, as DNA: TGTGCCAGCAGTTACGCGAGAGCCGGGGAGCTGTTTTTT.

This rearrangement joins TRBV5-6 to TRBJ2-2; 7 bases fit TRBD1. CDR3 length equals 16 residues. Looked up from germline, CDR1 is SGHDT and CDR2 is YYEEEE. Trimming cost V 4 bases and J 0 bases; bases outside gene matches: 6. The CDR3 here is CASSLGQAANTGELFF. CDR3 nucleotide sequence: TGTGCCAGCAGCCTAGGACAGGCCGCGAACACCGGGGAGCTGTTTTTT.

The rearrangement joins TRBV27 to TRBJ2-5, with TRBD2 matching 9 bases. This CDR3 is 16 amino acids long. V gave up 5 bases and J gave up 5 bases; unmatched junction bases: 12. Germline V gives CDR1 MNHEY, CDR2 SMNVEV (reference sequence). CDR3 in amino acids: CASSSIAGEWRETQYF. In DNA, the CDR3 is TGTGCCAGCAGTAGCATAGCGGGAGAGTGGCGGGAGACCCAGTACTTC.

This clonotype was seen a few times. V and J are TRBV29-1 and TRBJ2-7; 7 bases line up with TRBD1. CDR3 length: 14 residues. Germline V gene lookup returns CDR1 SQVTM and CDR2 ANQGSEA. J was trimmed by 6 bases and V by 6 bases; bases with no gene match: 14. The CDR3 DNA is TGCAGCGTCACCCAGACAGGGTCCGTAGGCGAGCAGTACTTC. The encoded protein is CSVTQTGSVGEQYF.

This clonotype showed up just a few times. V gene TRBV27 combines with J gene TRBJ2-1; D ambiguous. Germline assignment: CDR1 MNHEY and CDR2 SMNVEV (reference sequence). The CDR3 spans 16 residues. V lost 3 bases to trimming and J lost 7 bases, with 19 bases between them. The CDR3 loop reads CASSFEGAYRANEQFF. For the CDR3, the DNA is TGTGCCAGCAGTTTCGAAGGTGCCTATCGCGCAAATGAGCAGTTCTTC.